Given below is one T cell receptor beta chain in context. Its matching antigen is unknown. From CD4+ cells came CD45RA+ naive and CD45RA-negative memory subsets. These data are taken from a study of shared clonotypes between healthy human individuals. Study-wide results and caveats: The genetic and exposure-history diversity represented was limited by few donors.

Assay used: immunoSEQ multiplex PCR; TCRdb lists only in-frame clones, some missing. The sample comprises 650,000 to 750,000 clones, about two thirds of which are singletons, and about 2% rests with the top ten. V shed 4 bases and J shed 0 bases, with 7 bases lying between them. In germline, CDR1 is SNHLY, CDR2 FYNNEI. This CDR3 is built from 14 residues. This TCR was sampled from a woman aged 30 to 39 in good health. The rearrangement joins TRBV2 to TRBJ2-1; D is unclear. The material sequenced was memory CD4+ T cells sorted from blood. Sample subset: CD45RA-negative fraction. Here the CDR3 DNA reads TGTGCCAGCAGTGGTGAGATCTCCTACAATGAGCAGTTCTTC. Protein: CASSGEISYNEQFF.